These 32 T cell receptor beta chains share one sample of origin, sequenced in a study of shared clonotypes between healthy human individuals. Clones were read by immunoSEQ multiplex PCR, and TCRdb kept only the in-frame ones, dropping some. The data hold a few million clones, with approximately 95% observed a single time. Input material: naive CD4+ T cells from PBMCs. Subset specified: CD45RA+ positively selected. The receptors derive from a man aged 18 to 30 in good health. Some clones in this sample may be carry-over from other donors' samples.

The chain carries TRBV4-1 and TRBJ1-2; D is uncertain. The CDR3 is 16 amino acids. The V gene's germline CDR1 is MGHRA and CDR2 YSYEKL. The V and J ends lost 2 bases and 0 bases respectively, with 13 bases between them. The CDR3 DNA reads TGCGCCAGCAGCCAATCAACCGACCGGACTAACTATGGCTACACCTTC. Translated, it gives CASSQSTDRTNYGYTF.

This chain uses TRBV12-5 with TRBJ2-1; D uncertain. The CDR3 is 12 amino acids. Germline values: CDR1 LGHNT, CDR2 FRNRAP. Trimming cost V 2 bases and J 7 bases, with 6 bases left between them. The CDR3: CASGLWENEQFF. CDR3 coding DNA: TGTGCTAGTGGTTTGTGGGAAAATGAGCAGTTCTTC.

The chain is built from TRBV28 and TRBJ1-1, with D tentatively TRBD1 (5 bases). The CDR3 is made up of 15 amino acids. CDR1 MDHEN and CDR2 SYDVKM come from the germline V gene. Trimming removed 7 bases from V and 5 bases from J, with 20 bases in between. The CDR3 reads CASKPGVRVRTEAFF. In nucleotides, the CDR3 is TGTGCCAGCAAACCCGGGGTCAGGGTGAGGACTGAAGCTTTCTTT.

Turning to this clone: This sample also contains other DNA sequences that code for the same CDR3. This chain uses TRBV7-6 with TRBJ2-5, with D unresolved. Deletions cut 2 bases from V and 2 bases from J, with 0 bases between. Germline CDR1 reads SGHVS; CDR2 reads FNYEAQ. The CDR3 runs to 11 residues. CDR3 sequence: CASSLQETQYF. For the CDR3, the DNA is TGTGCCAGCAGCTTACAAGAGACCCAGTACTTC.

This chain joins TRBV25-1 and TRBJ2-3; either TRBD1 or TRBD2 may fit D (5 bases each). The germline V gene has CDR1 MGHDK and CDR2 SYGVNS. The CDR3 spans 17 residues. Trimming took off 1 base at V and 1 base at J, with 15 bases between the two ends. The CDR3 coding sequence is TGTGCCAGCAGTGAATCGGGAAGGGGCAGGGGCACAGATACGCAGTATTTT. This gives the protein CASSESGRGRGTDTQYF.

The rearrangement links TRBV7-3 to TRBJ2-7, with D tentatively TRBD1 (5 bases). The CDR3 is 16 residues long. The germline V and J ends were trimmed by 1 base and 2 bases, with 15 bases remaining between them. CDR1 SGHTA and CDR2 FQGTGA come from the germline V gene. CDR3 DNA: TGTGCCAGCAGCTTAAGGGGCCCCCGGGTCGCCTACGAGCAGTACTTC. Residues: CASSLRGPRVAYEQYF.

The V gene is TRBV4-1, the J gene TRBJ1-1, with a possible D match to TRBD1 (5 bases). The CDR3 spans 16 residues. V shed 0 bases and J shed 12 bases, with 23 bases lying between them. The germline V gene encodes CDR1 MGHRA and CDR2 YSYEKL. The chain's CDR3 is CASSQDLRGSPGDTFF. DNA for the CDR3: TGCGCCAGCAGCCAAGATCTGAGGGGATCCCCAGGTGATACTTTCTTT.

The rearrangement joins TRBV4-1 to TRBJ2-3, with TRBD2 matching over 9 bases. V trimming: 4 bases; J trimming: 4 bases; junction bases outside the gene matches: 6. In germline, CDR1 is MGHRA, CDR2 YSYEKL. This CDR3 is 15 amino acids long. For the CDR3, the DNA is TGCGCCAGCAGCCCCATAGCGGGAGTGTCAGATACGCAGTATTTT. Encoded protein: CASSPIAGVSDTQYF.

V and J are TRBV5-8 and TRBJ1-5, with 7 bases identical to TRBD1. CDR1 is SGHTS and CDR2 is YDEGEE in the germline V gene. J was trimmed by 5 bases and V by 2 bases; bases with no gene match: 4. The CDR3 extends over 14 amino acids. CDR3 nucleotides: TGTGCCAGCAGCTTCGACAGGGCGGATCAGCCCCAGCATTTT. This encodes CASSFDRADQPQHF.

The chain combines TRBV15 with TRBJ2-5; D remains unclear. Germline CDR1 is LNHNV and CDR2 is YYDKDF (reference sequence). V lost 5 bases, J lost 7 bases, and 8 bases lay in between. This CDR3 spans 11 amino acids. CDR3 residues: CATSAMGTQYF. The CDR3 coding sequence is TGTGCCACCAGCGCAATGGGGACCCAGTACTTC.

This clone appeared a single time. The V gene is TRBV29-1, the J gene TRBJ2-3; TRBD2 aligns across 9 bases. The ends lost 6 bases at V and 4 bases at J; junction bases unmatched: 11. This CDR3 spans 15 amino acids. Germline V gene lookup returns CDR1 SQVTM and CDR2 ANQGSEA. The CDR3 coding sequence is TGCAGCGTACCGCCTAGAGCGGGAGGCCCAGATACGCAGTATTTT. It yields the protein CSVPPRAGGPDTQYF.

The CDR3 DNA reads TGCAGCGTTGTGCAGGGACCGAGCTCTGGGGCCAACGTCCTGACTTTC. It is translated as CSVVQGPSSGANVLTF. This chain connects TRBV29-1 to TRBJ2-6; D tentatively reads TRBD1 or TRBD2 (5 bases each). This CDR3 is built from 16 residues. Germline assignment: CDR1 SQVTM and CDR2 ANQGSEA. Trimming pared 4 bases from V and 0 bases from J, leaving 13 bases between.

This clone came up once. The gene calls are TRBV28 and TRBJ2-7; no clear D. Per the germline V gene, CDR1 is MDHEN and CDR2 is SYDVKM. Trimming cost V 2 bases and J 3 bases, with 8 bases left between them. The CDR3 contains 13 residues. Here the CDR3 DNA reads TGTGCCAGCAGTTTACGCGAATACTACGAGCAGTACTTC. Translating gives CASSLREYYEQYF.

The chain carries TRBV6-1 and TRBJ2-3, with D unclear. V was shortened by 1 base and J by 7 bases, with 12 bases between the two germline ends. CDR1 and CDR2 (germline): MNHNS, SASEGT. This CDR3 is 14 amino acids long. The CDR3 DNA follows: TGTGCCAGCAGTGAAGGAGGCCGCCTATATACGCAGTATTTT. Its translation is CASSEGGRLYTQYF.

The chain combines TRBV30 with TRBJ2-3; D might be TRBD1 (6 bases). CDR3 length: 15 amino acids. From germline, CDR1 is GTSNPN and CDR2 SVGIG (reference sequence). Trimming removed 2 bases at V and 2 bases at J, with 14 bases between. For the CDR3, the DNA is TGTGCCTGGAGTCCAGGACAGTTTGTCACAGATACGCAGTATTTT. Protein product: CAWSPGQFVTDTQYF.

The chain uses TRBV6-5 and TRBJ2-3, with 10 bases identical to TRBD1. The germline gives CDR1 MNHEY, CDR2 SVGAGI. This CDR3 has 16 amino acids. After removal of 4 bases from V and 3 bases from J, the junction contained 7 bases not matched to a gene. CDR3 bases: TGTGCCAGCAGTTGGCGGGACAGGGGAACGACAGATACGCAGTATTTT. This codes for CASSWRDRGTTDTQYF.

The rearrangement joins TRBV19 to TRBJ2-1, with TRBD1 matching over 11 bases. After removal of 5 bases from V and 8 bases from J, the junction contained 11 bases not matched to a gene. Germline CDR1 and CDR2: LNHDA and SQIVND (reference sequence). The CDR3 runs to 16 residues. CDR3 region: CASSGGIGTGGYEQFF. CDR3 bases: TGTGCCAGTAGTGGTGGAATAGGGACAGGGGGGTATGAGCAGTTCTTC.

The chain employs TRBV5-6 and TRBJ2-5; D is undetermined. There are 16 residues in the CDR3. CDR1 and CDR2 from the germline V gene are SGHDT and YYEEEE. Trimming cost V 0 bases and J 1 base, with 13 bases left between them. The CDR3 bases are TGTGCCAGCAGCTTGGAAAATCCCGGTCCCCAAGAGACCCAGTACTTC. Translated: CASSLENPGPQETQYF.

The J gene is TRBJ2-5, the V gene TRBV29-1, with D perhaps TRBD2 (5 bases). The CDR3 is made up of 13 amino acids. Germline values: CDR1 SQVTM, CDR2 ANQGSEA. V lost 5 bases and J 4 bases, leaving 14 bases between the germline ends. CDR3 sequence (DNA): TGCAGCGTTAGAGGCCGACTATTAGAGACCCAGTACTTC. Its translation: CSVRGRLLETQYF.

V gene TRBV25-1 combines with J gene TRBJ2-7, with D possibly matching TRBD2 (6 bases). V was clipped by 4 bases and J by 5 bases, with 12 bases between them. The CDR3 is 13 residues long. CDR1 is MGHDK and CDR2 is SYGVNS in the germline V gene. CDR3 sequence: CASSGGGTHEQYF. CDR3 DNA: TGTGCCAGCAGTGGGGGAGGTACGCACGAGCAGTACTTC.

The chain employs TRBV6-1 and TRBJ1-2, with D uncertain. This CDR3 comprises 13 residues. Trimming removed 11 bases at V and 6 bases at J, with 19 bases between. The V gene's germline CDR1 is MNHNS and CDR2 SASEGT. The CDR3 region has the DNA TGTGCCCCCCCCCGAAAAAAGCTTCATGGCTACACCTTC. It codes for CAPPRKKLHGYTF.

The genes are TRBV7-9 and TRBJ2-5; TRBD2 agrees at 10 bases. With V trimmed by 1 base and J by 2 bases, 4 bases remained unmatched. Per germline, CDR1 SEHNR and CDR2 FQNEAQ (reference sequence). This CDR3 contains 16 residues. The CDR3: CASSLVGLAVQETQYF. Here the CDR3 DNA reads TGTGCCAGCAGCTTAGTCGGACTAGCGGTGCAAGAGACCCAGTACTTC.

Concerning this clone itself: Other DNA sequences in this sample translate to the same CDR3. The chain recombines TRBV29-1 with TRBJ1-2, with D perhaps matching TRBD1 (6 bases). The germline V gene encodes CDR1 SQVTM and CDR2 ANQGSEA. The CDR3 is made up of 12 amino acids. Deletions cut 4 bases from V and 2 bases from J, with 8 bases between. CDR3 region: CSVGGTNYGYTF. CDR3 nucleotide sequence: TGCAGCGTTGGAGGGACAAACTATGGCTACACCTTC.

In DNA, the CDR3 is TGTGCCAGCAGACTAGCGGGCCACACAGATACGCAGTATTTT. This translates into CASRLAGHTDTQYF. The chain combines TRBV5-6 with TRBJ2-3, with 9 bases lining up with TRBD2. This CDR3 has 14 amino acids. The germline CDR1 and CDR2 sequences are SGHDT and YYEEEE. V was clipped by 5 bases and J by 2 bases; unmatched bases: 3.

V gene TRBV6-1 combines with J gene TRBJ2-2, with TRBD2 matching over 11 bases. CDR3 length: 19 residues. Germline V lookup: CDR1 MNHNS, CDR2 SASEGT. Trimming removed 0 bases from V and 6 bases from J; junction bases left unmatched: 12. The CDR3 coding sequence is TGTGCCAGCAGTGAAGCAACAACAAGGACTAGCGGGCTGGCCGGGGAGCTGTTTTTT. As protein: CASSEATTRTSGLAGELFF.

The genes are TRBV28 and TRBJ2-6; no firm D call. The ends were cut back, 4 bases at V and 0 bases at J, with 13 bases in the middle. The germline gives CDR1 MDHEN, CDR2 SYDVKM. The CDR3 consists of 17 residues. The CDR3 loop reads CASSSDRASSGANVLTF. Here the CDR3 DNA reads TGTGCCAGCAGTTCGGACCGGGCCAGCTCTGGGGCCAACGTCCTGACTTTC.

With respect to this clone: Additional DNA sequences in this sample encode the identical CDR3. The J gene is TRBJ2-7, the V gene TRBV28, with D maybe TRBD1 (6 bases). V lost 5 bases, J lost 2 bases, and 7 bases lay in between. The germline gives CDR1 MDHEN, CDR2 SYDVKM. The CDR3 is 12 amino acids. This CDR3 is CASSPGAYEQYF. CDR3 DNA: TGTGCCAGCAGTCCAGGGGCCTACGAGCAGTACTTC.

V usage is TRBV7-6 and J usage is TRBJ2-2; D is unresolved. V lost 1 base to trimming and J lost 3 bases, with 3 bases between them. Germline V lookup: CDR1 SGHVS, CDR2 FNYEAQ. This CDR3 has 13 residues. CDR3 in amino acids: CASSLGHTGELFF. In nucleotides, the CDR3 is TGTGCCAGCAGCTTAGGTCACACCGGGGAGCTGTTTTTT.

This clone was recorded once. The chain links TRBV9 to TRBJ2-3; tentatively, D is TRBD2 (6 bases). V lost 4 bases, J lost 3 bases, and 9 bases lay in between. Germline assignment: CDR1 SGDLS and CDR2 YYNGEE. The CDR3 runs 13 residues. In DNA, the CDR3 is TGTGCCAGCAGCCGGGAGAAGACAGATACGCAGTATTTT. It codes for CASSREKTDTQYF.

With respect to this clone: This sample includes further DNA sequences coding for the same CDR3. The CDR3 DNA sequence: TGCGCCAGCAGCCCGACAGGGGGTGGGGAGACCCAGTACTTC. It is translated as CASSPTGGGETQYF. The chain is built from TRBV5-1 and TRBJ2-5, with 9 bases identical to TRBD1. Unmatched junction bases numbered 6, after V lost 4 bases and J lost 5 bases. Germline V gene sequence: CDR1 SGHRS, CDR2 YFSETQ. This CDR3 is built from 14 residues.

This chain joins TRBV6-5 and TRBJ1-1, with 7 bases aligning to TRBD1. V gave up 6 bases and J gave up 1 base; unmatched junction bases: 5. Germline CDR1 is MNHEY and CDR2 is SVGAGI. The CDR3 runs to 14 residues. This CDR3 reads CASSRQGANTEAFF. Written as DNA, the CDR3 is TGTGCCAGCAGCCGACAGGGCGCGAACACTGAAGCTTTCTTT.

V and J are TRBV7-3 and TRBJ1-2; D is unresolved. V was pared by 8 bases and J by 1 base, with 5 bases between. CDR1 is SGHTA and CDR2 is FQGTGA in the germline V gene. This CDR3 contains 11 residues. The CDR3 DNA sequence: TGTGCCAGCGGTAATAACTATGGCTACACCTTC. The encoded protein is CASGNNYGYTF. Full variable domain (missing parts from reference TRBV7-3 and TRBJ1-2): GAGVSQTPSNKVTEKGKYVELRCDPISGHTALYWYRQSLGQGPEFLIYFQGTGAADDSGLPNDRFFAVRPEGSVSTLKIQRTERGDSAVYLCASGNNYGYTFGSGTRLTVV.